This T cell receptor (beta chain) appears in the sequencing data of a study of T cell repertoires in cytomegalovirus infection. Study context: Indicated by public TCR beta signatures were CMV infection and matching HLA type. Broader study findings: Using cumulative public TCR beta family frequency, the authors identified those who carried CMV together with the relevant HLA. CMV-specific HLA-C-restricted TCR beta clonotypes dominated the ex vivo response.

TCRdb processed the reads anew with MiXCR; each CDR3 protein has one entry. The sample lists 480,000 or so distinct CDR3 sequences, roughly 10% occurring once. The CDR3 has 15 residues. Worth noting for this clonotype: What it recognizes is unknown. A read error may be the cause here, since a much bigger clone is one base away.

The chain joins TRBV12-3 or TRBV12-4 to TRBJ2-6, with D perhaps matching TRBD1 (5 bases). This TCR came from a human donor in good health (CMV status not recorded). Some clones in this sample may be carry-over from other donors' samples. Material for sequencing was PBMCs. The DNA of the CDR3 is TGTGCCAGCACTCTAAGGGTTTCTGGGGCCAACGTCCCGACTTTC. This codes for CASTLRVSGANVPTF.